Listed here are 5 T cell receptor beta chains from one sample, sequenced in a study of cytomegalovirus exposure and HLA in healthy donors (dated by TCRdb to 2017 to 2019). Library preparation employed the immunoSEQ multiplex PCR assay. For the multiplex PCR, a mixture combining 60 forward primers for TCR Vbeta segments and 13 reverse primers for TCR Jbeta segments was used. The source is immuneACCESS, and TCRdb retained only in-frame sequences with V and J called. Part of the clones is not carried over; for the studies checked, unresolved V genes explain less than half of this, and the remainder is unexplained. The sample table contains around 130,000 clones; only one count was recorded for over 70% of them. In total, the top ten clones hold 2.6% of the sample. The sample consisted of PBMCs. These receptors all stem from an older woman in good health and CMV-seropositive.

This clone appeared a few times. The V call is TRBV4-1, the J call TRBJ1-1, with 9 bases fitting TRBD1. After removal of 2 bases from V and 6 bases from J, the junction contained 4 bases not matched to a gene. This CDR3 comprises 14 residues. Germline-derived CDR1 and CDR2 are MGHRA and YSYEKL. For the CDR3, the DNA is TGCGCCAGCAGCCAACAGACAGGGGGTTCTGAAGCTTTCTTT. Protein sequence: CASSQQTGGSEAFF.

The J gene is TRBJ1-1, the V gene TRBV2; 7 bases agree with TRBD1. Trimming at V came to 7 bases and at J to 1 base, leaving 3 bases not matched to a gene. Per the germline V gene, CDR1 is SNHLY and CDR2 is FYNNEI. The CDR3 has 13 residues. In nucleotides, the CDR3 is TGTGCCAGCACCCAGGGGGAGAACACTGAAGCTTTCTTT. It translates to CASTQGENTEAFF.

The chain employs TRBV2 and TRBJ1-5; D perhaps matches TRBD1 (5 bases). CDR1 is SNHLY and CDR2 is FYNNEI in the germline V gene. This CDR3 contains 15 residues. The V and J ends lost 5 bases and 0 bases respectively, with 11 bases between them. In DNA, the CDR3 is TGTGCCAGCAGTAAGGACATGCATAGCAATCAGCCCCAGCATTTT. This translates into CASSKDMHSNQPQHF.

The V gene is TRBV12-5, the J gene TRBJ1-1; possible D gene TRBD1, 6 bases. V lost 1 base to trimming and J lost 1 base, with 10 bases between them. This CDR3 region has 15 residues. Germline assignment: CDR1 LGHNT and CDR2 FRNRAP. CDR3 sequence reads: CASGLGVGANTEAFF. The CDR3 coding sequence is TGTGCTAGTGGTTTGGGGGTGGGGGCGAACACTGAAGCTTTCTTT.

V and J are TRBV5-1 and TRBJ2-3, with D possibly TRBD2 on 7 matching bases. The CDR3 has 13 amino acids. V lost 4 bases and J lost 4, with 10 bases in between. Germline V lookup: CDR1 SGHRS, CDR2 YFSETQ. The CDR3 coding sequence is TGCGCCAGCAGCGGGGGGGGCCCAGATACGCAGTATTTT. Protein: CASSGGGPDTQYF.